Listed below are T cell receptor beta chains from one sample, sequenced in a study of monozygotic twins with inflammatory bowel disease. TCRdb re-called the 5' RACE reads; one entry per CDR3 protein, DNA not given. There are approximately 400,000 distinct CDR3 sequences in the sample, with around 2.3% held by the top ten. The sequencing input was blood. These receptor sequences come from a human donor with ulcerative colitis or Crohn's disease, or a healthy co-twin of an affected twin (not recorded which). CDR3s include the opening cysteine and the closing phenylalanine or tryptophan. The order of the fields is V gene, J gene, CDR3 protein.

v_gene: TRBV5-1; j_gene: TRBJ2-5; CDR3aa: CASSFGTSLTQETQYF
v_gene: TRBV20-1; j_gene: TRBJ2-1; CDR3aa: CSARDEYTNNEQFF
v_gene: TRBV5-1; j_gene: TRBJ2-2; CDR3aa: CASSSSTGNTGELFF
v_gene: TRBV6-1; j_gene: TRBJ2-7; CDR3aa: CASGRNYEQYF
v_gene: TRBV5-4; j_gene: TRBJ2-5; CDR3aa: CASSLFRDQETQYF
v_gene: TRBV5-4; j_gene: TRBJ2-5; CDR3aa: CASTIRGEPLQETQYF
v_gene: TRBV5-6; j_gene: TRBJ1-2; CDR3aa: CASRRTGNYGYTF
v_gene: TRBV5-4; j_gene: TRBJ2-5; CDR3aa: CASSPSGGTETQYF
v_gene: TRBV14; j_gene: TRBJ2-1; CDR3aa: CASSPLAGSYNEQFF
v_gene: TRBV7-2; j_gene: TRBJ1-5; CDR3aa: CASSSGPLPGQPQHF
v_gene: TRBV28; j_gene: TRBJ2-7; CDR3aa: CASSAAEAGPYEQYF
v_gene: TRBV5-1; j_gene: TRBJ2-7; CDR3aa: CASSLNSAGLYEQYF